This TCR beta chain derives from a study of blood T cells in healthy people across ages (dated by TCRdb to between 2014 and 2016). Looking at the study overall: Template switching captured roughly one uniquely barcoded TCR beta cDNA molecule per two T cells in model experiments. To avoid experimental bias, donors of different ages were spread randomly across the sequencing lanes. The study analyzed two additional independent replicas of 1 million unique cDNA reads from the same blood draw for two donors, one aged 18 to 30 and one aged 80 or older. The donors were divided into four age groups: young (average around 17 years), middle-aged (around 37), aged (about 60) and long-lived (more than 75). Using deep sequencing normalized with unique cDNA molecular identifiers, the study measured how TCR beta repertoire diversity changes with age.

Study-wide findings and limitations: The percentage of naive T cells measured by flow cytometry correlated strongly with observed TCR beta diversity. The long-lived group showed more naive CD4+ T cells, fewer expanded clones and increased TCR diversity than the aged group, suggesting age selection. Observed TCR beta diversity per million T cells fell roughly linearly with age, and a significant reduction was already apparent by age roughly 40. Because donor CMV infection status was unknown, age-related changes in expanded clonotypes were potentially confounded. Bulk unsorted PBMC profiling prevented conclusive comparison of naive and antigen-experienced compartments. Estimates of total diversity from one million sequenced T cells were regarded as lower bounds and underestimates.

From the cysteine through the phenylalanine, the CDR3 covers 14 amino acids. The kept DNA is CDR3 alone, 42 bases in frame from the first base. Sequences SGHRS (CDR1) and YFSETQ (CDR2) are obtained from the germline V gene. V is trimmed back by 4 bases and J by 6 bases, and the junction contains 9 bases that no gene match accounts for. Library creation used 5' RACE. TCRdb shows the sequencer as Illumina HiSeq 2500. A second about 7 to 12 cycle PCR used a sample-barcoded 5' primer and a J-beta primer mix. A template-switch 5' adaptor carrying 12 random nucleotides introduced a unique molecular identifier onto each TCR beta cDNA molecule. At least 2.5 million CDR3-containing paired-end reads were obtained from each sample. The Mint cDNA synthesis kit, primed by a TRBC-specific oligonucleotide, was used to synthesize first-strand cDNA from all RNA. Following uracil-DNA glycosylase treatment, all cDNA underwent a first 18-cycle PCR with the universal primers M1SS and BC2_uni_R. Processing in the source paper ran as follows. Normalization of each sample was performed by random selection of 1 million high-quality reads, each carrying a distinct molecular identifier. Reads with shared molecular identifiers were discarded instead of being binned into consensus sequences. MiTCR, set to a Q25 quality threshold and the strictest error-elimination algorithm, was used for CDR3 identification, clonotype clustering and error correction. A nonparametric unseen species model with Euler transformation was used to estimate lower-bound total TCR beta diversity. TCRdb reanalyzed the raw reads on its own, using fastp at Q25 for trimming and MiXCR for clone calling, and kept in-frame beta chains. Each entry is one CDR3 protein sequence, shown with its most common DNA and genes. The V and J calls and clone size come from TCRdb's table, not from the authors' own analysis. The sample profile shows more than 1,400,000 distinct CDR3 sequences; approximately 42% of them were found once. The ten largest clones take up 7% to 9% of the sample.

The donors were some 39 Caucasian individuals from Russia, aged 6 to 90 years, who were systemically healthy. Each donor gave 8 to 10 milliliters of peripheral blood, drawn into EDTA-treated Vacutainer tubes. Ficoll-Paque density-gradient centrifugation was used to isolate PBMCs, with at least 7 million per sample. Total RNA, at least 6 micrograms per sample, was extracted from PBMCs with Trizol reagent. For every donor, flow cytometry on a PBMC aliquot measured the percentage of naive CD45RAhigh/CD27high T cells. Remarks on this clonotype: No antigen is known for it. This clone may be a read error of a much larger clone one base away.

The chain is assembled from TRBV5-1 and TRBJ1-2; TRBD1 agrees with 7 junctional bases. The sequence derives from a woman aged 18-29 years in good health. Sequencing was carried out using blood. DNA sequence: TGCGCCAGCAGCGTACCGCAGGGGGAAGATGGCTACACCTTC. This encodes CASSVPQGEDGYTF. This CDR3, with the reference TRBV5-1 and TRBJ1-2 proteins standing in past its ends, gives the full variable domain KAGVTQTPRYLIKTRGQQVTLSCSPISGHRSVSWYQQTPGQGLQFLFEYFSETQRNKGNFPGRFSGRQFSNSRSEMNVSTLELGDSALYLCASSVPQGEDGYTFGSGTRLTVV.